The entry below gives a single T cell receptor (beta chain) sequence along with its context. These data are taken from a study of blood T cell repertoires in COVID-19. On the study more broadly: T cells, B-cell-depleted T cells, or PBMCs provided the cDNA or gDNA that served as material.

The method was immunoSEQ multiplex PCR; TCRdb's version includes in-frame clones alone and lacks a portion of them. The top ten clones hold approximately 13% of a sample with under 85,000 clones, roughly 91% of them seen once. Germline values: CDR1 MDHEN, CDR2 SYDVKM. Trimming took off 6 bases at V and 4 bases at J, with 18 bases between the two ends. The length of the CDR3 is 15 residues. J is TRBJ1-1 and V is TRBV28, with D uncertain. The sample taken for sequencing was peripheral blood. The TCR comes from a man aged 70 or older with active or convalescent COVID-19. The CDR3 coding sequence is TGTGCCAGCAGCCCCGACGGACCGGAGGGCACTGAAGCTTTCTTT. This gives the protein CASSPDGPEGTEAFF. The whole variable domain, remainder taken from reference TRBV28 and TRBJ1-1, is DVKVTQSSRYLVKRTGEKVFLECVQDMDHENMFWYRQDPGLGLRLIYFSYDVKMKEKGDIPEGYSVSREKKERFSLILESASTNQTSMYLCASSPDGPEGTEAFFGQGTRLTVV.